This T cell receptor (beta chain) emerged from a study of breast tumors, draining lymph nodes, adjacent tissues listed by TCRdb under 2016. Context from the whole study: Breast cancer patients provided tumor, adjacent nontumor tissue and axillary lymph nodes, and the study compared the TCR beta repertoires across these three sources. The study was designed to assess the relationships and possible T-cell exchange between tumor, surrounding tissue and draining lymph node repertoires in human breast cancer.

Lymph node samples were obtained from the axillary draining lymph nodes of breast cancer patients. With regard to this clonotype: What antigen it recognizes has not been identified. The record has no base qualities; no much larger clone is one base away.

TCRdb names Illumina HiSeq 2000 as the instrument used. Multiplex PCR amplification was used to build the TCR beta chain libraries. High-throughput sequencing was used to analyze the amplified TCR beta chain products. TCRdb handled the public reads itself, with Q25 trimming in fastp and clone calling in MiXCR, and kept productive beta chains. Here each entry gathers all rows of one CDR3 protein and keeps the most common genes and DNA. This sample gives some 170,000 distinct CDR3 sequences in total; 25% to 40% of them show up just once. The ten most abundant clones make up about 3.7% of the sample. Overall results and qualifications from the work: A scenario in which most tumor T cells derive from the lymph node and then expand within tumor tissue was judged to be consistent with the data. Tumor and nontumor tissue repertoires were found to be significantly more similar in luminal-like than in basal-like breast cancer. T-cell repertoire diversity in tumors was found to be lower than in lymph nodes but higher than in nontumor tissue, and preferential V and J gene usage was observed. The conclusion that tumor T cells originate in lymph nodes was framed as consistent with a hypothesis rather than directly demonstrated.

The sequence was obtained from a female donor with breast cancer. Some clones in this sample may be carry-over from other donors' samples. Input material: axillary lymph node tissue.

The DNA sequence follows: TGCGCCAGCAGTGAAGAAGCGGACTATGGCTACACCTTC. Its translation reads: CASSEEADYGYTF. The chain couples TRBV10-1 to TRBJ1-2, with the D gene too uncertain to name. The CDR3 covers 13 residues, taking in both the cysteine and the phenylalanine. Of all the DNA, just the CDR3 is kept, 39 bases in frame from base 1. A distance of 8 bases separates the germline ends of V and J, which lose 3 bases and 3 bases respectively. Taken from the germline V gene (reference sequence), the CDR1 and CDR2 loops are WNHNN and SYGVQD.